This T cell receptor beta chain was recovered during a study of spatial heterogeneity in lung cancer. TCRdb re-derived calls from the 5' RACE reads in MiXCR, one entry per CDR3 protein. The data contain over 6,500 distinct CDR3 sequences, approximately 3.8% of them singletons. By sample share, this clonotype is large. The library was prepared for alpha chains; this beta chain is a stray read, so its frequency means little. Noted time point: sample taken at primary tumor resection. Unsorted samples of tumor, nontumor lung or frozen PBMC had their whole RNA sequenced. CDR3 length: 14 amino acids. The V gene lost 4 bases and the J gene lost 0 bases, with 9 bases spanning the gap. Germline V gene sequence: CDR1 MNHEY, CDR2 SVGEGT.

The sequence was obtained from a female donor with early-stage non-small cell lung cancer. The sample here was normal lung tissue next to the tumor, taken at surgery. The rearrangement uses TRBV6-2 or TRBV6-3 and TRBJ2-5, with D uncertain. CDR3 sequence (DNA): TGTGCCAGCAGTTGGCAGGCGAACCAAGAGACCCAGTACTTC. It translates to CASSWQANQETQYF.